This T cell receptor (beta chain) is drawn from a study of T cell clones after liver transplantation (dated by TCRdb to the late 2010s). Regarding the study in general: Samples were obtained from ITN030ST, a randomized trial in which withdrawal of immunosuppression was attempted within 2 years of liver transplantation. Of the 8 liver transplant recipients making up the studied cohort, 3 were classified as tolerant and 5 as non-tolerant. Tolerance was defined as complete immunosuppression withdrawal for at least one year with no rise in liver enzymes beyond twice the upper limit of normal. Subjects received no induction therapy and standard immunosuppression until randomization at 12-24 months post-transplant. Three of the eight recipients were HCV-positive; the others were transplanted for non-autoimmune, non-viral indications. After a pre-transplant mixed lymphocyte reaction, TCRbeta sequencing was used to pinpoint donor-reactive T cell clones, which were subsequently tracked in post-transplant blood. Third party-reactive TCRbeta sequences were also identified from pre-transplant MLRs to serve as an antigen-independent comparator for donor-reactive sequences. Blood samples were collected pre-transplant, pre-randomization before withdrawal, and post-randomization after either complete withdrawal or failed withdrawal.

High-throughput TCRbeta CDR3 sequencing of frozen genomic DNA was performed by immunoSEQ, with PCR amplification, mapping, bias correction and internal controls included. The study's own analysis went as follows. Only productive rearrangements were retained, with each unique TCRbeta sequence defined by its CDR3 nucleotide sequence together with its V and J gene. Donor-reactive sequences required at least 5-fold expansion in CFSE-low cells versus unstimulated pre-transplant cells and at least 0.01% frequency. Minimum frequency thresholds were set for each subject based on the unstimulated sample with the lowest template count, ensuring at least 90% detection power. Jensen-Shannon divergence between the top 1000 TCRbeta sequences post-transplant and pre-transplant was used to measure repertoire turnover. Two-sided Fisher's exact tests were used to test for changes in the detection of donor-reactive sequences. TCRdb re-hosts the immuneACCESS table, in-frame sequences only. Its copies lack some clones; in the studies checked, an unresolved V gene accounts for under half of them, and the cause for the rest is not known. V and J calls and clone size are copied from that table; D and trimming were computed from the DNA. This sample gives some 23,000 clones in total; approximately 71% of them show up just once. The ten top clones hold approximately 3% of the sample.

Read against the paper, the sample's time point label means: pre-transplant. Thawed unstimulated PBMCs were stained for CD3, CD4 and CD8 and FACS-sorted into CD3+CD4+ and CD3+CD8+ populations. All 8 studied subjects were randomized to withdrawal of immunosuppression. The Qiagen DNeasy Blood and Tissue Kit was used for isolation of genomic DNA. Here is what the overall study found, with its caveats: Because no allograft tissue specimens were available, donor-reactive T cells may have migrated into the graft instead of being deleted. Because of small, heterogeneous patient numbers and non-standardized post-transplant time points, the conclusions were only preliminary. A significant post-transplant decrease in circulating donor-reactive CD4 TCRbeta sequences was observed in 5 of 8 subjects, irrespective of tolerance or HCV status. In two subjects, low numbers of available donor cells limited the measurable donor-reactive repertoire. When repertoire turnover was accounted for, significantly reduced detection of donor-reactive sequences was found in 7 of 8 subjects for CD4 and in 8 of 8 subjects for CD8. Donor-reactive sequences decreased more than third party-reactive sequences, which suggests partial antigen-specific deletion that was not related to withdrawal success.

V is cut by 1 base and J by 8 bases, and the space between the germline ends is 11 bases. Looking up the germline V gene yields CDR1 MGHRA and CDR2 YSYEKL. There are 13 amino acids in the CDR3, from cysteine to phenylalanine inclusive. Of the read, only the CDR3 DNA is kept; its 39 bases are in frame from base 1. This clone has a handful of counts. Its antigen remains unidentified. Within one base of it there is no much larger clone, and no base qualities were kept. Sample: CD4+ T cells from blood, taken before liver transplant. The TCR originated in a human donor who received a liver transplant. The chain is made from TRBV4-1 and TRBJ1-2; the D gene remains uncertain. In nucleotide form, the sequence is TGCGCCAGCAGCCAAGGTCCCGACGGGGGCTACACCTTC. It encodes CASSQGPDGGYTF.